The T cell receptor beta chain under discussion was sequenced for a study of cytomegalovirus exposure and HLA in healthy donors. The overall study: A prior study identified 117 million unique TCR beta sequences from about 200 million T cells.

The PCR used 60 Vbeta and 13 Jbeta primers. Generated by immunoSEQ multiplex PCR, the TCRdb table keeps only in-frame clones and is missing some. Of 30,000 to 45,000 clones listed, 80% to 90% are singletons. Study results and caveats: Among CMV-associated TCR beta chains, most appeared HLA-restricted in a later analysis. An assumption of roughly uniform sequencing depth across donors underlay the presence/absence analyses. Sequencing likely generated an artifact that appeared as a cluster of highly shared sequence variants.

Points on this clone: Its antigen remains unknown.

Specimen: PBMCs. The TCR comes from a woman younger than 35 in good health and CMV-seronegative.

In DNA, the CDR3 is TGTGCCAGCAGCTTGCCAGGGTTACCCCGGCAGTACTTC. Translated: CASSLPGLPRQYF. The chain couples TRBV7-2 to TRBJ2-7, with TRBD1 as a possible D gene (5 bases). Germline-derived CDR1 and CDR2 are SGHTA and FQGNSA. V gave up 3 bases and J gave up 9 bases, with 15 bases separating them. The CDR3 runs to 13 residues.